The source of this T cell receptor beta chain is a study of cytomegalovirus exposure and HLA in healthy donors (dated by TCRdb to 2017 to 2019). The study in broad terms: The roughly 700 repertoires of the first cohort and the roughly 110 validation repertoires were produced on the same platform, according to a later analysis. The aim of the study was to test whether cataloging public T cell receptors could identify signatures of past pathogen exposure. In addition to the first cohort of 650 to 800 subjects, a separate validation cohort of approximately 120 different subjects was used. High-throughput TCR immunosequencing, statistical association of individual TCRs with disease status, and machine learning were combined to predict cytomegalovirus infection status. What the research found in general, with its limitations: Three of the identified cytomegalovirus-associated TCR beta chains were confirmed in vitro to be specific for cytomegalovirus antigens. Most TCR sequences were seen in very few donors, while some public TCRs were found in many individuals. The classifier was reported to diagnose cytomegalovirus status with high specificity and sensitivity in both the original and validation cohorts. A total of fewer than 200 TCR beta chains were listed by the study as associated with cytomegalovirus. According to the authors, the approach could potentially be generalized to other disease states and immunological phenotypes. All 120 or so repertoires were used to score co-occurrence in the validation cohort in a later analysis, because that analysis had no HLA typing for the cohort. Subsequent analysis determined that TCRs grouped into clusters in the first cohort also showed a tendency toward co-occurrence across the 90 to 150 validation repertoires, and 94% of cluster scores exceeded 0.

Donors formed part of the validation cohort, which comprised some 120 subjects and was distinct from the first cohort of fewer than 750 subjects. This clone was detected many times. Its antigen has not been determined. No much larger clone exists at a distance of one base, and base qualities are not known. Trimming costs V 1 base and J 4 bases, and their ends lie 15 bases apart. CDR1 and CDR2 were assigned from the germline V gene as LGHNA and YNFKEQ. Taken from cysteine to phenylalanine, the CDR3 has 16 residues. Left in the record is the CDR3 DNA by itself, 48 bases read in frame from the first base. Receptor libraries were prepared by the immunoSEQ multiplex PCR assay. The original methods were these. A statistical classification framework was developed to diagnose cytomegalovirus status using the catalog of TCR beta chain sequences. The immuneACCESS repertoire file appears here via TCRdb, limited to in-frame rearrangements. These files lack a portion of the clones; in checked studies, under half of the deficit traces to unresolved V genes, and the cause of the others is not known. V, J and clone size were drawn from that table, and D and trimming were deduced from the DNA. The sample includes roughly 130,000 clones, with around nine tenths observed a single time. The top ten hold roughly 1.4% of the sample.

This clonotype originated in a young man in good health and CMV-seronegative. Input material: PBMCs. The chain joins TRBV4-2 to TRBJ2-3; D gene: possibly TRBD1, on 7 matching bases. The DNA sequence is TGTGCCAGCAGCCAAGGACAGGGTGGCGGGGCAGATACGCAGTATTTT. The translation is CASSQGQGGGADTQYF.